This T cell receptor (beta chain) originates from a study of CD8+ T cells in alopecia areata. This clone occurred a few times. Following RNA extraction, reverse transcription yielded cDNA that acted as the sequencing template. Using immunoSEQ multiplex PCR, the repertoire was profiled, and TCRdb retains in-frame clones only, with some absent. The sample yields around 200,000 clones, 63% seen once. V gave up 2 bases and J gave up 0 bases, with 10 bases separating them. CDR1 and CDR2 from the germline V gene are SGDLS and YYNGEE. This CDR3 spans 15 amino acids. The TCR sequence derives from a human donor with alopecia areata. Sample: CD4+ T cells sorted from blood, taken at week 0. The chain employs TRBV9 and TRBJ2-3; D unresolved. The CDR3 DNA is TGTGCCAGCAGCGTCGGCCCATCTAGCACAGATACGCAGTATTTT. Protein product: CASSVGPSSTDTQYF.